The 5 T cell receptor beta chains in this list originate from one sample, sequenced in a study of CD8 T cells in Susac syndrome. With random hexamers, reverse transcription was performed on roughly 0.5 to 1 ug of RNA. Using its own MiXCR run on the immunoSEQ multiplex PCR reads, TCRdb lists one record per CDR3 protein. The sample has about 140,000 distinct CDR3 sequences; just under 95% are singletons. The sequencing input was CD8+ T cells from PBMCs. These receptors were taken from a human donor with Susac syndrome.

CDR3 in amino acids: CASSSGPNPALYEQYF. The CDR3 nucleotides read TGTGCCAGCTCTTCAGGTCCGAACCCTGCCCTCTACGAGCAGTACTTC. V and J are TRBV2 and TRBJ2-7, with unresolved D. The V gene lost 8 bases and the J gene lost 3 bases, with 23 bases spanning the gap. The CDR3 extends over 16 amino acids. CDR1 and CDR2 (germline): SNHLY, FYNNEI. The full variable domain, in which reference TRBV2 and TRBJ2-7 provide the parts outside the CDR3, is EPEVTQTPSHQVTQMGQEVILRCVPISNHLYFYWYRQILGQKVEFLVSFYNNEISEKSEIFDDQFSVERPDGSNFTLKIRSTKLEDSAMYFCASSSGPNPALYEQYFGPGTRLTVT.

This sequence joins TRBV4-1 and TRBJ2-2, with D perhaps matching TRBD1 (5 bases). CDR1 MGHRA and CDR2 YSYEKL come from the germline V gene. V was pared by 2 bases and J by 5 bases, with 9 bases between. The CDR3 is 14 residues long. The CDR3: CASSQIGHTGELFF. The CDR3 DNA reads TGCGCCAGCAGCCAAATTGGACATACCGGGGAGCTGTTTTTT.

The chain couples TRBV15 to TRBJ1-2; TRBD1 might be the D (5 bases). Per the germline V gene, CDR1 is LNHNV and CDR2 is YYDKDF (reference sequence). The CDR3 contains 14 residues. Deletions cut 3 bases from V and 7 bases from J, with 15 bases between. The CDR3 DNA follows: TGTGCCACCAGCAGTGGAAGGGACCATGGTGGCTACACCTTC. Translated, it gives CATSSGRDHGGYTF.

The chain has TRBV28 and TRBJ2-3, with a tentative D call TRBD1 (6 bases). The CDR3 spans 14 residues. V gave up 3 bases and J gave up 2 bases, with 9 bases separating them. Germline V CDR1 and CDR2: MDHEN, SYDVKM. The DNA for the CDR3 is TGTGCCAGCAGTTTCCGGACAGCCACAGATACGCAGTATTTT. Protein: CASSFRTATDTQYF.

The chain combines TRBV7-9 with TRBJ2-7; maybe TRBD1 (5 bases). Trimming removed 3 bases at V and 2 bases at J, with 14 bases between. This CDR3 spans 15 amino acids. Germline V gives CDR1 SEHNR, CDR2 FQNEAQ (reference sequence). CDR3 nucleotide sequence: TGTGCCAGCAGCTTTGTGCCAGGGCTTCCCTACGAGCAGTACTTC. The encoded protein is CASSFVPGLPYEQYF.